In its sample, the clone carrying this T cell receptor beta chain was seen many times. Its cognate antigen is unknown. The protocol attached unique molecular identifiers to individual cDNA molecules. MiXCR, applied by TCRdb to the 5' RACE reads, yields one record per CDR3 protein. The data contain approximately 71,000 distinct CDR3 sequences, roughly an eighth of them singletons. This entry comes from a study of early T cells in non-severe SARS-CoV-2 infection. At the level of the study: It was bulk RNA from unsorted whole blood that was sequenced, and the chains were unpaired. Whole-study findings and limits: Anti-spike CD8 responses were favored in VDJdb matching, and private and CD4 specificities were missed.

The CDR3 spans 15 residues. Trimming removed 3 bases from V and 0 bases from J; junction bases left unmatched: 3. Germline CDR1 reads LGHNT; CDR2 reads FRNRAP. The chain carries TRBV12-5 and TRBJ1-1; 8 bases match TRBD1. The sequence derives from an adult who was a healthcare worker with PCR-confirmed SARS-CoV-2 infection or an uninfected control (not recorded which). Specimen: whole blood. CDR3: CASGFGDRMNTEAFF. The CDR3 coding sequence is TGTGCTAGTGGTTTTGGGGACAGGATGAACACTGAAGCTTTCTTT.